These 32 T cell receptor beta chains were sequenced from one sample in a study of STAT5B mutations in CD4+ large granular lymphocyte leukemia. Libraries were prepared by immunoSEQ multiplex PCR; TCRdb keeps only in-frame clonotypes and omits some of them. This table has fewer than 45,000 clones, approximately 84% appearing once. Specimen: CD4+ T cells from blood buffy coats. The receptors were gathered from a human donor in good health.

This sequence joins TRBV19 and TRBJ2-2; D call uncertain. V was cut by 3 bases and J by 1 base, with 9 bases left in between. The CDR3 loop spans 15 amino acids. Germline values: CDR1 LNHDA, CDR2 SQIVND (reference sequence). CDR3 in amino acids: CASSILGWNTGELFF. DNA of the CDR3: TGTGCCAGTAGTATTCTCGGGTGGAACACCGGGGAGCTGTTTTTT. The whole variable domain, filled in from reference TRBV19 and TRBJ2-2, reads DGGITQSPKYLFRKEGQNVTLSCEQNLNHDAMYWYRQDPGQGLRLIYYSQIVNDFQKGDIAEGYSVSREKKESFPLTVTSAQKNPTAFYLCASSILGWNTGELFFGEGSRLTVL.

This chain links TRBV5-5 with TRBJ1-5; no clear D gene. CDR1 is SGHKS and CDR2 is YYEKEE in the germline V gene (reference sequence). V was cut by 0 bases and J by 0 bases, with 7 bases left in between. The CDR3 is 15 amino acids. The CDR3 coding sequence is TGTGCCAGCAGCTTGGGAGGGTATAGCAATCAGCCCCAGCATTTT. Encoded protein: CASSLGGYSNQPQHF.

The chain combines TRBV6-5 with TRBJ1-1; perhaps TRBD1 as D (6 bases). The CDR3 spans 13 residues. V gave up 6 bases and J gave up 8 bases, with 16 bases separating them. Germline CDR1 reads MNHEY; CDR2 reads SVGAGI. Here the CDR3 reads CASSLQGQKEAFF. Here the CDR3 DNA reads TGTGCCAGCAGCTTACAAGGACAGAAGGAAGCTTTCTTT.

The chain combines TRBV18 with TRBJ1-5, with D perhaps TRBD1 (6 bases). The CDR3 loop spans 17 amino acids. Germline lookup yields CDR1 KGHSH and CDR2 LQKENI. The germline V and J ends were trimmed by 0 bases and 4 bases, with 16 bases remaining between them. The chain's CDR3 is CASSPPGQGRVNQPQHF. CDR3 sequence (DNA): TGTGCCAGCTCACCACCTGGGCAGGGGAGGGTGAATCAGCCCCAGCATTTT.

This clone was found a few times. V usage is TRBV6-1 and J usage is TRBJ1-2; 10 nucleotides align to TRBD1. The germline V gene encodes CDR1 MNHNS and CDR2 SASEGT. V gave up 8 bases and J gave up 4 bases; unmatched junction bases: 7. This CDR3 has 14 residues. CDR3: CASLRQGATYGYTF. The CDR3 bases are TGTGCCAGCCTAAGACAGGGGGCTACCTATGGCTACACCTTC.

V is TRBV27 and J is TRBJ2-1; 10 bases match TRBD2. The junction had 13 bases not matched to a gene; V was cut back by 5 bases and J by 9 bases. Germline CDR1 is MNHEY and CDR2 is SMNVEV (reference sequence). This CDR3 comprises 16 residues. The CDR3 bases are TGTGCCAGCAGTCCCGAAGCCCTAGCGGGAGTGGTTGAGCAGTTCTTC. It is translated as CASSPEALAGVVEQFF.

This chain joins TRBV6-5 and TRBJ2-2, with D unclear. Trimming pared 7 bases from V and 4 bases from J, leaving 7 bases between. Germline V gives CDR1 MNHEY, CDR2 SVGAGI. The CDR3 is 12 residues long. The DNA for the CDR3 is TGTGCCAGCATATCAACCACCGGGGAGCTGTTTTTT. This codes for CASISTTGELFF.

J is TRBJ2-5 and V is TRBV4-1; the D is unclear. Germline lookup yields CDR1 MGHRA and CDR2 YSYEKL. The V gene lost 3 bases and the J gene lost 1 base, with 6 bases spanning the gap. The CDR3 extends over 13 amino acids. The CDR3 loop is CASSQPGQETQYF. CDR3 nucleotide sequence: TGCGCCAGCAGCCAGCCAGGCCAAGAGACCCAGTACTTC.

The rearrangement links TRBV7-3 to TRBJ2-1; 8 bases map to TRBD2. The CDR3 is 17 amino acids. V lost 5 bases, J lost 4 bases, and 13 bases stayed unmatched. Germline V gene data show CDR1 as SGHTA and CDR2 as FQGTGA. CDR3 nucleotide sequence: TGTGCCAGCAGCCCGCCGGGATTAGCGGGGAGTTACAATGAGCAGTTCTTC. It translates to CASSPPGLAGSYNEQFF.

In its sample, this clone was seen once. This sequence joins TRBV14 and TRBJ2-6; D not resolved. CDR3 length equals 15 residues. V gave up 4 bases and J gave up 0 bases, with 7 bases separating them. In germline, CDR1 is SGHDN, CDR2 FVKESK. This CDR3 is CASSRGSSGANVLTF. The CDR3 nucleotides read TGTGCCAGCAGCCGGGGAAGCTCTGGGGCCAACGTCCTGACTTTC.

The rearrangement joins TRBV5-1 to TRBJ2-5; D not certain. V was trimmed by 3 bases and J by 4 bases, leaving 13 bases between them. Germline V gene data show CDR1 as SGHRS and CDR2 as YFSETQ. This CDR3 is 14 amino acids long. CDR3 region: CASSSPVAVETQYF. CDR3 in DNA: TGCGCCAGCAGCTCTCCGGTTGCGGTAGAGACCCAGTACTTC. The variable domain in full, completed from reference TRBV5-1 and TRBJ2-5, reads KAGVTQTPRYLIKTRGQQVTLSCSPISGHRSVSWYQQTPGQGLQFLFEYFSETQRNKGNFPGRFSGRQFSNSRSEMNVSTLELGDSALYLCASSSPVAVETQYFGPGTRLLVL.

This clone was seen a handful of times. The V and J genes are TRBV11-3 and TRBJ2-7; 10 nucleotides match TRBD2. There are 14 residues in the CDR3. Germline values: CDR1 SGHNT, CDR2 YENEEA. V lost 5 bases, J lost 5 bases, and 6 bases stayed unmatched. The CDR3, as DNA: TGTGCCAGCAGCCCGGGGCTAGCGGGAGACGAGCAGTACTTC. Amino acid sequence: CASSPGLAGDEQYF. Filled out from reference TRBV11-3 and TRBJ2-7, the complete variable domain reads EAGVVQSPRYKIIEKKQPVAFWCNPISGHNTLYWYLQNLGQGPELLIRYENEEAVDDSQLPKDRFSAERLKGVDSTLKIQPAELGDSAVYLCASSPGLAGDEQYFGPGTRLTVT.

V usage is TRBV29-1 and J usage is TRBJ2-3; TRBD2 matches 14 bases. The length of the CDR3 is 15 residues. Trimming at V came to 3 bases and at J to 5 bases, leaving 4 bases not matched to a gene. Germline V gene lookup returns CDR1 SQVTM and CDR2 ANQGSEA. The DNA for the CDR3 is TGCAGCGTTGACCTAGGGACTAGCGGGGGAGATACGCAGTATTTT. Protein: CSVDLGTSGGDTQYF.

The V call is TRBV6-5, the J call TRBJ2-5, with TRBD2 matching over 9 bases. Germline V gives CDR1 MNHEY, CDR2 SVGAGI. V was clipped by 6 bases and J by 6 bases; unmatched bases: 8. This CDR3 comprises 14 residues. CDR3 loop: CASSPGTSSQTQYF. DNA for the CDR3: TGTGCCAGCAGCCCCGGGACTAGCAGTCAGACCCAGTACTTC.

This clone was seen a single time. The chain uses TRBV27 and TRBJ1-2, with a possible D match to TRBD1 (6 bases). Germline CDR1 reads MNHEY; CDR2 reads SMNVEV (reference sequence). V shed 5 bases and J shed 5 bases, with 30 bases lying between them. The CDR3 consists of 19 residues. CDR3 DNA sequence: TGTGCCAGCAGTCCATTAAAGGGTGCACAGGGTCACGTAATTTATGGCTACACCTTC. Protein: CASSPLKGAQGHVIYGYTF.

The chain links TRBV6-5 to TRBJ2-1; 13 bases line up with TRBD2. The CDR3 loop spans 14 amino acids. CDR1 and CDR2 from the germline V gene are MNHEY and SVGAGI. The V gene end was trimmed by 6 bases and the J gene end by 7 bases; junction bases not matched to a gene: 3. Written as DNA, the CDR3 is TGTGCCAGCAGAACTAGCGGGAGGGGAAATGAGCAGTTCTTC. Its translation: CASRTSGRGNEQFF.

The CDR3 region is CASSHDLGLINYEQYF. CDR3 in DNA: TGCGCCAGCAGCCATGACTTAGGCCTGATCAACTACGAGCAGTACTTC. This chain connects TRBV4-1 to TRBJ2-7; D uncertain. The CDR3 has 16 amino acids. V gave up 3 bases and J gave up 3 bases, with 18 bases separating them. Germline-derived CDR1 and CDR2 are MGHRA and YSYEKL.

The J gene is TRBJ2-3, the V gene TRBV19, with D hard to call. Between the trimmed V and J ends, which lost 2 bases and 4 bases, there was a span of 13 bases. Per the germline V gene, CDR1 is LNHDA and CDR2 is SQIVND (reference sequence). The CDR3 is made up of 15 amino acids. The CDR3 DNA sequence: TGTGCCAGTAGTATACGGCGAAATACGGCAGATACGCAGTATTTT. This sequence encodes CASSIRRNTADTQYF.

V and J are TRBV6-4 and TRBJ1-6, with 7 bases aligning to TRBD1. The CDR3 is 13 residues long. CDR1 and CDR2 (germline): MRHNA, SNTAGT. V lost 6 bases to trimming and J lost 10 bases; unmatched junction nucleotides: 6. This chain's CDR3 is CASSRQGESPLHF. The CDR3, as DNA: TGTGCCAGCAGCCGACAGGGTGAATCACCCCTCCACTTT.

The DNA for the CDR3 is TGTGCCAGCAGCGTACAGGGAGCGATGAACACTGAAGCTTTCTTT. It translates to CASSVQGAMNTEAFF. This chain joins TRBV7-2 and TRBJ1-1; D might be TRBD1 (6 bases). Germline-derived CDR1 and CDR2 are SGHTA and FQGNSA. The CDR3 loop spans 15 amino acids. Trimming removed 5 bases at V and 0 bases at J, with 13 bases between. The complete variable domain, with remaining parts taken from reference TRBV7-2 and TRBJ1-1, reads GAGVSQSPSNKVTEKGKDVELRCDPISGHTALYWYRQSLGQGLEFLIYFQGNSAPDKSGLPSDRFSAERTGGSVSTLTIQRTQQEDSAVYLCASSVQGAMNTEAFFGQGTRLTVV.

CDR3 loop: CASSQDLQFREKLFF. The CDR3 DNA sequence: TGCGCCAGCAGCCAAGATCTCCAGTTTAGGGAAAAACTGTTTTTT. The rearrangement links TRBV4-3 to TRBJ1-4; no definite D call. V was trimmed by 0 bases and J by 8 bases, leaving 13 bases between them. This CDR3 has 15 residues. Germline V gene data show CDR1 as LGHNA and CDR2 as YSLEER.

The J gene is TRBJ2-3, the V gene TRBV27; 12 bases agree with TRBD2. Germline V gene lookup returns CDR1 MNHEY and CDR2 SMNVEV (reference sequence). There are 13 residues in the CDR3. The V segment lost 10 bases and the J segment 3 bases; nucleotides outside the gene matches: 2. In DNA form, the CDR3 reads TGTGCCACTAGCGGGGGGGCAACAGATACGCAGTATTTT. Translation: CATSGGATDTQYF.

This clone has only a few counts. This chain links TRBV10-3 with TRBJ2-2, with 8 bases matching TRBD1. The V and J ends lost 5 bases and 4 bases, in that order; junction bases with no gene match: 9. Germline loops: CDR1 ENHRY, CDR2 SYGVKD. The CDR3 sequence is 16 residues long. CDR3 residues: CAISSGGSHLTGELFF. As DNA, the CDR3 is TGTGCCATCAGTTCAGGGGGCAGTCACCTCACCGGGGAGCTGTTTTTT.

This clone was found once. The chain links TRBV7-8 to TRBJ2-7, with 7 bases fitting TRBD2. Germline assignment: CDR1 SGHVS and CDR2 FQNEAQ. V lost 8 bases, J lost 4 bases, and 8 bases stayed unmatched. The CDR3 is made up of 13 amino acids. The CDR3 spells CASGKAGSYEQYF. The CDR3 nucleotides read TGTGCCAGCGGGAAAGCGGGATCTTACGAGCAGTACTTC.

V gene TRBV2 combines with J gene TRBJ1-1; tentative D call: TRBD1 (5 bases). Trimming removed 2 bases from V and 0 bases from J, with 10 bases in between. CDR1 SNHLY and CDR2 FYNNEI come from the germline V gene. This CDR3 is built from 15 residues. The CDR3 loop reads CASSEMGGMNTEAFF. The CDR3 DNA follows: TGTGCCAGCAGTGAAATGGGGGGAATGAACACTGAAGCTTTCTTT.

The table lists this clone with a count of one. This chain joins TRBV21-1 and TRBJ1-5. TRBV21-1 is described as a pseudogene. This CDR3 contains 16 residues. CDR3 nucleotides: TGTGCCAGCAGCAAGAGGTGGAGTTATAGCAATCAGCCCCAGCATTTT. Encoded protein: CASSKRWSYSNQPQHF.

This chain joins TRBV14 and TRBJ2-3, with D perhaps TRBD1 (5 bases). The germline V gene encodes CDR1 SGHDN and CDR2 FVKESK. CDR3 length equals 18 residues. Trimming stripped 0 bases from V and 2 bases from J, with 18 bases between. CDR3 nucleotides: TGTGCCAGCAGCCAAGAAGGGGCCAGGACCCGGTACACAGATACGCAGTATTTT. Amino acids: CASSQEGARTRYTDTQYF.

This clone showed up just once. J is TRBJ1-1 and V is TRBV7-3; 8 bases are shared with TRBD1. The trim removed 0 bases at V and 3 bases at J, leaving 3 bases unmatched. The germline V gene has CDR1 SGHTA and CDR2 FQGTGA. The CDR3 consists of 15 residues. The DNA of the CDR3 is TGTGCCAGCAGCTTAACTCAACAGGGGGACACTGAAGCTTTCTTT. Encoded protein: CASSLTQQGDTEAFF.

The rearrangement joins TRBV9 to TRBJ1-2; tentative D call: TRBD1 (5 bases). CDR3 length: 15 amino acids. CDR1 and CDR2 from the germline V gene are SGDLS and YYNGEE. V was trimmed by 2 bases and J by 3 bases, leaving 14 bases between them. In DNA, the CDR3 is TGTGCCAGCAGCGTCGGGTCAGGGTATGACTATGGCTACACCTTC. This sequence encodes CASSVGSGYDYGYTF.

The gene calls are TRBV6-1 and TRBJ2-1; 10 nucleotides line up with TRBD2. This CDR3 comprises 16 residues. The germline V gene encodes CDR1 MNHNS and CDR2 SASEGT. J was trimmed by 4 bases and V by 3 bases; bases with no gene match: 6. CDR3 protein: CASSDGGLAEYNEQFF. CDR3 nucleotides: TGTGCCAGCAGTGATGGAGGACTAGCGGAATACAATGAGCAGTTCTTC.

V is TRBV19 and J is TRBJ2-2; 9 bases match TRBD1. Germline V lookup: CDR1 LNHDA, CDR2 SQIVND (reference sequence). This CDR3 is built from 14 residues. With V trimmed by 1 base and J by 6 bases, 0 bases remained unmatched. The DNA for the CDR3 is TGTGCCAGTAGTATAGGACAGGGGGCCGGGGAGCTGTTTTTT. It codes for CASSIGQGAGELFF.

This rearrangement joins TRBV19 to TRBJ1-5; no clear D gene. Looked up from germline, CDR1 is LNHDA and CDR2 is SQIVND (reference sequence). CDR3 length equals 12 residues. Trimming stripped 7 bases from V and 5 bases from J, with 9 bases between. As DNA, the CDR3 is TGTGCCAGTACCCCACATGATCAGCCCCAGCATTTT. This translates into CASTPHDQPQHF.